Listed below are T cell receptor beta chains from one sample, sequenced in a study of control samples from healthy donors and cancer patients. Only in-frame clones appear in the TCRdb table, and some are missing; sequencing was by immunoSEQ multiplex PCR. This table holds some 120,000 clones, around 90% found once. The sequenced sample was blood. These receptor sequences come from a man between 18 and 29 years old in good health. Both conserved end residues are part of each CDR3. D genes are given only for firm matches. Only some rows state a clone size, as once, few, many or a class for expanded clones.

abundance: NA; d_gene: TRBD1; j_gene: TRBJ1-2; v_gene: TRBV7-9; CDR3nt: TGTGCCAGCAGACTAGCGGGACAGGGAAATGGCTACACCTTC; CDR3aa: CASRLAGQGNGYTF
abundance: NA; d_gene: TRBD1; j_gene: TRBJ2-7; v_gene: TRBV6-6; CDR3nt: TGTGCCAGCAGTTACTCCGGGACAGGGCACTACGAGCAGTACTTC; CDR3aa: CASSYSGTGHYEQYF
abundance: NA; d_gene: NA; j_gene: TRBJ1-6; v_gene: TRBV4-1; CDR3nt: TGCGCCAGCAGCCAAGATCTGGGCAGCAGCTCCTATAATTCACCCCTCCACTTT; CDR3aa: CASSQDLGSSSYNSPLHF
abundance: NA; d_gene: NA; j_gene: TRBJ1-1; v_gene: TRBV5-4; CDR3nt: TGTGCCAGCAGCTACGACCCGAAAGAAGCTTTCTTT; CDR3aa: CASSYDPKEAFF
abundance: NA; d_gene: NA; j_gene: TRBJ1-1; v_gene: TRBV3-1/TRBV3-2; CDR3nt: TGTGCCAGCAGCCAAGAAAGGGAAGGGGGGAGGGTAATGAACACTGAAGCTTTCTTT; CDR3aa: CASSQEREGGRVMNTEAFF
abundance: NA; d_gene: TRBD2; j_gene: TRBJ2-1; v_gene: TRBV4-3; CDR3nt: TGCGCCAGCAGCCAAGAGGGACTAGCGGCCTCCTACAATGAGCAGTTCTTC; CDR3aa: CASSQEGLAASYNEQFF
abundance: once; d_gene: TRBD1; j_gene: TRBJ1-4; v_gene: TRBV3-1/TRBV3-2; CDR3nt: TGTGCCAGCAACAACAGGGGTACTAATGAAAAACTGTTTTTT; CDR3aa: CASNNRGTNEKLFF
abundance: NA; d_gene: NA; j_gene: TRBJ2-3; v_gene: TRBV6-1; CDR3nt: TGTGCCAGCAGTGACAATCTGGGGATCACAGATACGCAGTATTTT; CDR3aa: CASSDNLGITDTQYF
abundance: NA; d_gene: TRBD2; j_gene: TRBJ2-3; v_gene: TRBV3-1/TRBV3-2; CDR3nt: TGTGCCAGCAGCCAAGAATTGCTAGCGGGAGACCGGGCCCATACGCAGTATTTT; CDR3aa: CASSQELLAGDRAHTQYF
abundance: NA; d_gene: TRBD2; j_gene: TRBJ2-5; v_gene: TRBV27; CDR3nt: TGTGCCAGCAGTTTTAAGGCTAGCGGAACAAGGGGTACGGAGACCCAGTACTTC; CDR3aa: CASSFKASGTRGTETQYF
abundance: NA; d_gene: NA; j_gene: TRBJ1-1; v_gene: TRBV5-1; CDR3nt: TGCGCCAGCGCCGAGGGGACTAACACTGAAGCTTTCTTT; CDR3aa: CASAEGTNTEAFF
abundance: NA; d_gene: TRBD1; j_gene: TRBJ1-6; v_gene: TRBV30; CDR3nt: TGTGCCTGGAGTGCGTCACAGGGGGTAGGTTCACCCCTCCACTTT; CDR3aa: CAWSASQGVGSPLHF
abundance: NA; d_gene: TRBD1; j_gene: TRBJ2-7; v_gene: TRBV4-1; CDR3nt: TGCGCCAGCAGCCCGGGACAGGGGGCAGCGTACGAGCAGTACTTC; CDR3aa: CASSPGQGAAYEQYF
abundance: NA; d_gene: NA; j_gene: TRBJ2-2; v_gene: TRBV12-3/TRBV12-4; CDR3nt: TGTGCCAGCAGTTTAAGGGACACCGGGGAGCTGTTTTTT; CDR3aa: CASSLRDTGELFF
abundance: NA; d_gene: NA; j_gene: TRBJ1-1; v_gene: TRBV11-2; CDR3nt: TGTGCCAGCAGCTCCTACGAAATGGACGGGAACACTGAAGCTTTCTTT; CDR3aa: CASSSYEMDGNTEAFF
abundance: NA; d_gene: NA; j_gene: TRBJ2-7; v_gene: TRBV6-1; CDR3nt: TGTGCCAGCAGTGAAGCGCTTGCGGCCTACGAGCAGTACTTC; CDR3aa: CASSEALAAYEQYF
abundance: NA; d_gene: NA; j_gene: TRBJ2-7; v_gene: TRBV20-1; CDR3nt: TGCAGTGCTAGTGGAGACAACTACGAGCAGTACTTC; CDR3aa: CSASGDNYEQYF
abundance: NA; d_gene: TRBD2; j_gene: TRBJ2-1; v_gene: TRBV3-1/TRBV3-2; CDR3nt: TGTGCCAGCAGCTACCGGACTAGCGGGGGGCCGAATGAGCAGTTCTTC; CDR3aa: CASSYRTSGGPNEQFF
abundance: once; d_gene: NA; j_gene: TRBJ2-3; v_gene: TRBV10-3; CDR3nt: TGTGCCATCAACGCCGGAAGCACAGATACGCAGTATTTT; CDR3aa: CAINAGSTDTQYF
abundance: NA; d_gene: TRBD1; j_gene: TRBJ1-4; v_gene: TRBV5-1; CDR3nt: TGCGCCAGCAGCTCGTCCGGGACAGGGGAGGAAAAACTGTTTTTT; CDR3aa: CASSSSGTGEEKLFF
abundance: NA; d_gene: TRBD2; j_gene: TRBJ2-1; v_gene: TRBV4-1; CDR3nt: TGCGCCAGCAGCCAACTAGCGGGTTACTACAATGAGCAGTTCTTC; CDR3aa: CASSQLAGYYNEQFF
abundance: NA; d_gene: NA; j_gene: TRBJ2-5; v_gene: TRBV7-3; CDR3nt: TGTGCCAGCAGCCAAGGGTCCCAAGAGACCCAGTACTTC; CDR3aa: CASSQGSQETQYF
abundance: NA; d_gene: NA; j_gene: TRBJ1-6; v_gene: TRBV11-3; CDR3nt: TGTGCCAGCAGCCCGGGTCCCGGGGGCTATTCACCCCTCCACTTT; CDR3aa: CASSPGPGGYSPLHF
abundance: NA; d_gene: NA; j_gene: TRBJ2-1; v_gene: TRBV7-2; CDR3nt: TGTGCCAGCAGCTTAGGACAGTACAATGAGCAGTTCTTC; CDR3aa: CASSLGQYNEQFF
abundance: NA; d_gene: NA; j_gene: TRBJ2-1; v_gene: TRBV6-5; CDR3nt: TGTGCCAGCAGTTACTTGGCAGGGAAAGGCAATGAGCAGTTCTTC; CDR3aa: CASSYLAGKGNEQFF
abundance: NA; d_gene: NA; j_gene: TRBJ2-2; v_gene: TRBV6-4; CDR3nt: TGTGCCAGCAGTGTTGAGCCTTCGAACACCGGGGAGCTGTTTTTT; CDR3aa: CASSVEPSNTGELFF
abundance: NA; d_gene: NA; j_gene: TRBJ2-7; v_gene: TRBV5-1; CDR3nt: TGCGCCAGCGCAAGGGATTTTGTATACAGCTCCTACGAGCAGTACTTC; CDR3aa: CASARDFVYSSYEQYF